The rows below give T cell receptor beta chains drawn from one sample of a study of cytotoxic CD8 clonotypes in ibrutinib-treated CLL. Assay: immunoSEQ multiplex PCR; the TCRdb copy retains only in-frame clones and omits some. The sample yields under 300,000 clones, 70% to 80% seen once. This specimen was PBMCs, taken at disease progression, from a patient treated with ibrutinib. The receptors stem from a human donor with chronic lymphocytic leukemia. Each CDR3 is given with its conserved first and last residue. Fields, in order: D gene, J gene, V gene, clone size, CDR3 DNA, CDR3 protein. D genes are given only for firm matches. Only part of the rows carry a size: once, few, many, or a class if the clone is expanded.

D gene: .; J gene: TRBJ1-5; V gene: TRBV28; clone size: .; CDR3 DNA: TGTGCCAGCAGTGGGGACAATCAGCCCCAGCATTTT; CDR3 protein: CASSGDNQPQHF
D gene: TRBD1; J gene: TRBJ2-5; V gene: TRBV5-6; clone size: .; CDR3 DNA: TGTGCCAGCAGCCCCGGGACAGGGACTCTAGAGACCCAGTACTTC; CDR3 protein: CASSPGTGTLETQYF
D gene: .; J gene: TRBJ2-7; V gene: TRBV9; clone size: .; CDR3 DNA: TGTGCCAGCAGCGTAGGCGGGGTCGCGTACGAGCAGTACTTC; CDR3 protein: CASSVGGVAYEQYF
D gene: .; J gene: TRBJ2-1; V gene: TRBV4-3; clone size: .; CDR3 DNA: TGCGCCAGCAGCCAAGAGAAAATGGGCGACAATGAGCAGTTCTTC; CDR3 protein: CASSQEKMGDNEQFF
D gene: TRBD1; J gene: TRBJ1-3; V gene: TRBV9; clone size: .; CDR3 DNA: TGTGCCAGCAGCCATCCAGGGGGGTTTGGGGGTGGAAACACCATATATTTT; CDR3 protein: CASSHPGGFGGGNTIYF
D gene: TRBD2; J gene: TRBJ2-2; V gene: TRBV5-1; clone size: few; CDR3 DNA: TGCGCCAGCAGCTTTGGACTAGCGGGGCGGAACCCCGGGGAGCTGTTTTTT; CDR3 protein: CASSFGLAGRNPGELFF
D gene: .; J gene: TRBJ2-2; V gene: TRBV2; clone size: .; CDR3 DNA: TGTGCCAGCAGTAACTACCGACGGACCGGGGAGCTGTTTTTT; CDR3 protein: CASSNYRRTGELFF
D gene: TRBD1; J gene: TRBJ2-7; V gene: TRBV10-2; clone size: .; CDR3 DNA: TGCGCCAGCAGCCACCGGGACAGGGGGCCCTACGAGCAGTACTTC; CDR3 protein: CASSHRDRGPYEQYF
D gene: .; J gene: TRBJ2-3; V gene: TRBV7-3; clone size: .; CDR3 DNA: TGTGCCAGCAGCTTAAGCCTAGCGAGCACAGATACGCAGTATTTT; CDR3 protein: CASSLSLASTDTQYF
D gene: .; J gene: TRBJ1-2; V gene: TRBV2; clone size: few; CDR3 DNA: TGTGCCAGCAGTGATTGGGCAGAATCTGGCTACACCTTC; CDR3 protein: CASSDWAESGYTF
D gene: .; J gene: TRBJ2-1; V gene: TRBV9; clone size: .; CDR3 DNA: TGTGCCAGCAGCGTGGGCCCGGGCGGATACAATGAGCAGTTCTTC; CDR3 protein: CASSVGPGGYNEQFF
D gene: TRBD1; J gene: TRBJ1-3; V gene: TRBV6-1; clone size: .; CDR3 DNA: TGTGCCAGCAGTGCTCGACAGGGTGGGGGGAACACCATATATTTT; CDR3 protein: CASSARQGGGNTIYF
D gene: .; J gene: TRBJ2-7; V gene: TRBV7-2; clone size: .; CDR3 DNA: TGTGCCAGCAGCCCGTCCATGTGGGGCTCCTACGAGCAGTACTTC; CDR3 protein: CASSPSMWGSYEQYF
D gene: TRBD2; J gene: TRBJ2-7; V gene: TRBV7-9; clone size: .; CDR3 DNA: TGTGCCAGCAGCTCTATCCCACTAGCGGGTAATAGCGAGCAGTACTTC; CDR3 protein: CASSSIPLAGNSEQYF
D gene: .; J gene: TRBJ2-7; V gene: TRBV18; clone size: few; CDR3 DNA: TGTGCCAGCTCACCACGAAAGGGGGTCGAGTACGAGCAGTACTTC; CDR3 protein: CASSPRKGVEYEQYF
D gene: .; J gene: TRBJ1-5; V gene: TRBV19; clone size: .; CDR3 DNA: TGTGCCAGTAGTATGGGCGGGAGGAGGAGAGGTAGCAATCAGCCCCAGCATTTT; CDR3 protein: CASSMGGRRRGSNQPQHF
D gene: TRBD2; J gene: TRBJ2-7; V gene: TRBV9; clone size: .; CDR3 DNA: TGTGCCAGCAGCGGCCGACTAGCGGGAGGTGGTGAGCAGTACTTC; CDR3 protein: CASSGRLAGGGEQYF
D gene: TRBD1; J gene: TRBJ2-3; V gene: TRBV4-1; clone size: .; CDR3 DNA: TGCGCCAGCAGCCACCCGGGACAGCGGAGAGATACGCAGTATTTT; CDR3 protein: CASSHPGQRRDTQYF
D gene: TRBD1; J gene: TRBJ2-3; V gene: TRBV9; clone size: .; CDR3 DNA: TGTGCCAGCAGCACCCGGACAGGGAAAGGGGATACGCAGTATTTT; CDR3 protein: CASSTRTGKGDTQYF
D gene: .; J gene: TRBJ2-2; V gene: TRBV7-8; clone size: many; CDR3 DNA: TGTGCCAGCAGCCCCGGGCCGGGGCATCGGATCGGGGAGCTGTTTTTT; CDR3 protein: CASSPGPGHRIGELFF